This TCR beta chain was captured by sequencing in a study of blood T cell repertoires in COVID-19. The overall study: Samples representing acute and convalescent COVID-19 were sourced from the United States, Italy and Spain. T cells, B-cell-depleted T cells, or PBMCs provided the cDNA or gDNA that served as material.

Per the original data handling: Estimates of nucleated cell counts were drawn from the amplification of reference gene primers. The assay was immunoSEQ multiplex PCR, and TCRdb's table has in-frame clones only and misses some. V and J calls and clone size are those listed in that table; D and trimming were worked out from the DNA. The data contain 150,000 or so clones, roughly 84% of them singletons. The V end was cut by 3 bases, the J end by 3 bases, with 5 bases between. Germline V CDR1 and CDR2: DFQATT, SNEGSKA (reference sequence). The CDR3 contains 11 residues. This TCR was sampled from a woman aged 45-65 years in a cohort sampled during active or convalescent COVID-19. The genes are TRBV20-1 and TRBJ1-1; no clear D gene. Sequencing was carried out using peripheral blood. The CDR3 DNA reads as TGCAGTGCTAGGGAGTACACTGAAGCTTTCTTT. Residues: CSAREYTEAFF.